This TCR beta chain appears in the sequencing data of a study of Graves' ophthalmopathy and Graves' hyperthyroidism. This clonotype was detected ten times or more. Investigators amplified TCR beta CDR3 regions from RNA transcripts. HTBI primers served in a first-round RT-PCR, which a second-round multiplex PCR followed. One entry per CDR3 protein, called by TCRdb with MiXCR from the multiplex PCR reads. This sample yields some 1.1 million distinct CDR3 sequences, of which about 35% are seen a single time; 11% belongs to the top ten. This CDR3 contains 14 residues. Per germline, CDR1 SGDLS and CDR2 YYNGEE. V lost 0 bases and J 7 bases, leaving 13 bases between the germline ends. Orbital computed tomography, together with clinical symptoms, serum thyroxine, TRAb and thyroid ultrasound, was used for diagnosis.

Sequenced material: peripheral blood or thyroid tissue (not recorded which). This TCR came from an adult man with Graves' hyperthyroidism. This chain links TRBV9 with TRBJ2-5; D not certain. The CDR3 region is CASSVGKISVTQYF. The CDR3 nucleotides read TGTGCCAGCAGCGTAGGGAAGATCTCGGTGACCCAGTACTTC.